This is a list of T cell receptor beta chains from one sample in a study of technical replicates of blood from a few donors. Sequencing was performed with immunoSEQ multiplex PCR; in TCRdb, only in-frame clones are kept and a portion is missing. Among some 82,000 clones, roughly 94% were seen once, and the ten largest hold around 0.42%. Sequencing was done on a sample of T cells isolated from PBMCs. The receptor set was obtained from a human donor in good health. CDR3s include the opening cysteine and the closing phenylalanine or tryptophan. D genes are given only for firm matches. Not all rows give a size; the values are once, few, many and, for expanded clones, a class.

J	V	D	size	CDR3	DNA
TRBJ1-1	TRBV30	NA	once	CAWSLWGGSGRTEAFF	TGTGCCTGGAGCCTCTGGGGGGGCTCCGGACGAACTGAAGCTTTCTTT
TRBJ1-5	TRBV19	TRBD1	NA	CASRPQPGTGDNQPQHF	TGTGCCAGTAGGCCCCAACCGGGGACAGGGGACAATCAGCCCCAGCATTTT
TRBJ1-2	TRBV6-1	NA	once	CASSDLGLYGYTF	TGTGCCAGCAGTGATCTGGGCCTCTATGGCTACACCTTC
TRBJ2-7	TRBV5-6	TRBD1	NA	CASSFDRGGYEQYF	TGTGCCAGCAGCTTTGACAGGGGAGGCTACGAGCAGTACTTC
TRBJ1-1	TRBV6-1	NA	NA	CASSEATGRVNTEAFF	TGTGCCAGCAGTGAGGCCACAGGCAGGGTCAACACTGAAGCTTTCTTT
TRBJ1-2	TRBV6-5	TRBD1	NA	CASTGTDYGYTF	TGTGCCAGCACCGGGACAGACTATGGCTACACCTTC
TRBJ1-1	TRBV19	NA	NA	CASSRQSPEAFF	TGTGCCAGTAGTAGACAGAGTCCTGAAGCTTTCTTT
TRBJ2-7	TRBV9	NA	NA	CASSGGRLGSSYEQYF	TGTGCCAGCAGCGGAGGAAGGCTCGGCAGCTCCTACGAGCAGTACTTC
TRBJ2-2	TRBV7-2	TRBD2	once	CASSSQIELAGNTGELFF	TGTGCCAGCAGCTCACAGATCGAGCTAGCGGGAAACACCGGGGAGCTGTTTTTT
TRBJ1-1	TRBV7-9	TRBD1	NA	CASSSPGTAPEAFF	TGTGCCAGCAGCTCCCCCGGGACAGCCCCTGAAGCTTTCTTT
TRBJ2-1	TRBV5-1	TRBD2	NA	CASSTRLADNEQFF	TGCGCCAGCAGCACCAGACTAGCGGACAATGAGCAGTTCTTC
TRBJ2-7	TRBV4-2	NA	once	CASSQNLLYEQYF	TGTGCCAGCAGCCAAAATCTCCTCTACGAGCAGTACTTC
TRBJ2-7	TRBV7-8	NA	NA	CASSLVGGALHEQYF	TGTGCCAGCAGCTTAGTGGGGGGGGCGCTTCACGAGCAGTACTTC
TRBJ2-3	TRBV7-9	TRBD2	NA	CASSFRSGSGDTQYF	TGTGCCAGCAGCTTTCGCAGCGGGAGTGGAGATACGCAGTATTTT
TRBJ2-6	TRBV11-1	NA	NA	CASSSSGSGANVLTF	TGTGCCAGCAGCTCGTCAGGGTCTGGGGCCAACGTCCTGACTTTC
TRBJ1-2	TRBV10-3	NA	once	CAISDPGLLYGYTF	TGTGCCATCAGTGACCCTGGGCTTCTTTATGGCTACACCTTC
TRBJ2-1	TRBV4-2	NA	NA	CASSQDWRGGNEQFF	TGTGCCAGCAGCCAAGATTGGAGGGGGGGCAATGAGCAGTTCTTC
TRBJ2-7	TRBV5-1	NA	NA	CASSLAEQGPYEQYF	TGCGCCAGCAGCTTGGCAGAGCAGGGGCCCTACGAGCAGTACTTC
TRBJ1-5	TRBV28	NA	NA	CASSLLPGNQPQHF	TGTGCCAGCAGTTTATTACCGGGGAATCAGCCCCAGCATTTT
TRBJ1-4	TRBV9	NA	once	CASSVGSGRNEKLFF	TGTGCCAGCAGCGTAGGAAGCGGGAGAAATGAAAAACTGTTTTTT
TRBJ1-2	TRBV28	NA	NA	CASSSAGDNQIPNYGYTF	TGTGCCAGCAGCTCAGCGGGAGACAACCAAATTCCTAACTATGGCTACACCTTC
TRBJ2-7	TRBV18	TRBD2	NA	CASSPLGLAGGGGEQYF	TGTGCCAGCTCACCTCTGGGACTAGCGGGAGGTGGGGGCGAGCAGTACTTC
TRBJ2-5	TRBV25-1	NA	NA	CASSAQGTETQYF	TGTGCCAGCAGTGCACAGGGAACGGAGACCCAGTACTTC
TRBJ2-2	TRBV4-3	TRBD2	NA	CASRLLSSGAINTGELFF	TGCGCCAGCAGGCTCCTATCCAGCGGGGCCATTAACACCGGGGAGCTGTTTTTT
TRBJ1-2	TRBV13	NA	NA	CASSAPPSNYGYTF	TGTGCCAGCAGCGCGCCCCCCTCAAACTATGGCTACACCTTC
TRBJ2-7	TRBV29-1	TRBD2	NA	CSVGLFLAGGSYEQYF	TGCAGCGTTGGATTGTTCCTAGCGGGAGGCTCCTACGAGCAGTACTTC
TRBJ2-7	TRBV29-1	TRBD1	NA	CSAHRGHEQYF	TGCAGCGCCCACAGGGGGCACGAGCAGTACTTC
TRBJ1-2	TRBV7-3	NA	NA	CASSSRALNYGYTF	TGTGCCAGCAGCTCGCGGGCTCTTAACTATGGCTACACCTTC
TRBJ1-5	TRBV11-2	NA	NA	CASSPGTRWGGNQPQHF	TGTGCCAGCAGCCCAGGGACACGCTGGGGTGGCAATCAGCCCCAGCATTTT
TRBJ1-5	TRBV7-8	NA	NA	CASSLKSVPGSNQPQHF	TGTGCCAGCAGCTTAAAGTCTGTTCCAGGGAGCAATCAGCCCCAGCATTTT
TRBJ1-4	TRBV4-1	NA	NA	CASKQGATNEKLFF	TGCGCCAGCAAGCAAGGGGCAACTAATGAAAAACTGTTTTTT
TRBJ1-5	TRBV30	NA	few	CAWTRIPNQPQHF	TGTGCCTGGACGCGGATACCAAATCAGCCCCAGCATTTT
TRBJ2-5	TRBV7-9	TRBD2	NA	CASSPLAGGPETQYF	TGTGCCAGCAGCCCATTAGCGGGAGGTCCCGAGACCCAGTACTTC
TRBJ1-6	TRBV13	NA	NA	CASSTGPDNSPLHF	TGTGCCAGCAGCACAGGACCCGATAATTCACCCCTCCACTTT
TRBJ2-1	TRBV10-3	TRBD1	NA	CAITGGAPVRGQGEQFF	TGTGCCATCACCGGTGGCGCCCCGGTAAGGGGGCAGGGTGAGCAGTTCTTC
TRBJ2-7	TRBV28	TRBD2	NA	CASSPTSEAIEQYF	TGTGCCAGCAGTCCCACTAGCGAGGCGATCGAGCAGTACTTC
TRBJ2-3	TRBV28	TRBD2	NA	CASRTSGKSDTQYF	TGTGCCAGCAGGACTAGCGGGAAGTCAGATACGCAGTATTTT
TRBJ1-2	TRBV27	TRBD1	once	CASSLSGGAYGYTF	TGTGCCAGCAGTTTATCAGGGGGCGCGTATGGCTACACCTTC
TRBJ2-6	TRBV30	TRBD1	NA	CASGTGPSGANVLTF	TGTGCCTCCGGGACAGGGCCTTCTGGGGCCAACGTCCTGACTTTC
TRBJ2-5	TRBV5-6	NA	NA	CASSIQETQYF	TGTGCCAGCAGCATACAAGAGACCCAGTACTTC
TRBJ2-7	TRBV10-2	TRBD2	NA	CASRPSRGSGSSYEQYF	TGCGCCAGCAGACCGAGTCGGGGAAGCGGGAGCTCCTACGAGCAGTACTTC
TRBJ1-4	TRBV5-6	TRBD1	once	CASSGPGQGYEKLFF	TGTGCCAGCAGCGGACCGGGACAGGGCTATGAAAAACTGTTTTTT
TRBJ2-7	TRBV11-2	TRBD1	NA	CASSSGTGSEQYF	TGTGCCAGCAGCTCCGGGACAGGGAGCGAGCAGTACTTC
TRBJ2-2	TRBV7-6	NA	NA	CASSSLQYAGELFF	TGTGCCAGCAGCTCATTACAGTACGCCGGGGAGCTGTTTTTT
TRBJ2-1	TRBV6-1	NA	NA	CASSDDGRLDEQFF	TGTGCCAGCAGTGACGACGGGAGACTCGATGAGCAGTTCTTC
TRBJ2-3	TRBV9	NA	NA	CASSPGQGSGDTQYF	TGTGCCAGCAGCCCTGGACAAGGATCTGGCGATACGCAGTATTTT
TRBJ2-7	TRBV2	TRBD1	once	CASTPGQGNYEQYF	TGTGCCAGCACCCCGGGACAGGGGAACTACGAGCAGTACTTC
TRBJ2-1	TRBV7-2	NA	NA	CASSFLGGAYNEQFF	TGTGCCAGCAGCTTTCTCGGAGGGGCCTACAATGAGCAGTTCTTC
TRBJ2-1	TRBV30	TRBD2	NA	CAWTSGRGLFF	TGTGCCTGGACTAGCGGGAGGGGGTTGTTCTTC
TRBJ1-1	TRBV7-2	NA	NA	CASSTRGGVNTEAFF	TGTGCCAGCAGCACCCGTGGGGGGGTGAACACTGAAGCTTTCTTT
TRBJ2-3	TRBV30	TRBD2	NA	CAWSSLLAGRGNTQYF	TGTGCCTGGAGTTCCCTTCTAGCGGGAAGGGGAAATACGCAGTATTTT